This T cell receptor (beta chain) was found in a study of response to subunit inactivated influenza vaccine (dated 2018 in TCRdb). Looking at the study overall: The study used deep quantitative T cell receptor repertoire profiling to track responses to a trivalent subunit inactivated influenza vaccine. The study at large found these results: The authors proposed that each seasonal influenza vaccination may bring in only a limited number of new T cells.

Via the germline V gene (reference sequence), CDR1 is MNHNY and CDR2 SVGAGI. Trimming takes 10 bases off V and 12 bases off J; junction bases not matched to a gene: 14. From the cysteine up to the phenylalanine, the CDR3 has a length of 13 residues. Just CDR3 DNA is preserved here, 39 bases in frame from base 1. The library relied on RT-PCR. Sequencing used an Illumina HiSeq 2500. TCRdb handled the public reads itself, with Q25 trimming in fastp and clone calling in MiXCR, and kept productive beta chains. Rows matching on CDR3 protein sequence are summarized as one entry with the most common DNA and genes. This sample gives fewer than 800,000 distinct CDR3 sequences in total; 15% to 18% of them show up just once. 11% of the sample rests with the top ten. For this clonotype: It has no known antigen specificity. Per-base quality was not reported, and no clone a single base away is much larger than it.

The receptor chain draws on TRBV6-6 and TRBJ2-1, with TRBD2 identical over 8 junction bases. Material: PBMCs from blood, obtained about 12 days after vaccination. This sequence was found in a man in his fifties who received an inactivated influenza vaccine. Donor details come from another sample of the same person, matched by shared clones. The CDR3 region has the sequence CATTAGRGGGQFF. DNA sequence: TGTGCCACCACCGCTGGACGGGGGGGTGGGCAGTTCTTC.